Below, 22 T cell receptor beta chains from the same sample are listed, as sequenced in a study of T cells expressing NK-cell markers. TCRdb reprocessed the 5' RACE reads; each CDR3 protein has one entry and no DNA is given. The sample includes some 500,000 distinct CDR3 sequences. The sample taken for sequencing was blood T cells: a sorted CD56 or NKG2C T cell subset, CD4+ or CD8+ T cells, or bulk PBMC T cells (not recorded which). These receptors were collected from a woman between 45 and 60 years old in good health.

The V call is TRBV6-6, the J call TRBJ2-1; TCRdb returns TRBD2, unconfirmable since there is no DNA. This CDR3 contains 17 residues. The germline CDR1 and CDR2 sequences are MNHNY and SVGAGI (reference sequence). CDR3 in amino acids: CASSRRTSGSSYNEQFF.

The V gene is TRBV20-1, the J gene TRBJ2-3. Germline V gene data show CDR1 as DFQATT and CDR2 as SNEGSKA (reference sequence). The CDR3 covers 15 residues. The CDR3 reads CSATLLAENTDTQYF.

V is TRBV18 and J is TRBJ2-2. The CDR3 spans 16 residues. CDR1 KGHSH and CDR2 LQKENI come from the germline V gene. The CDR3 reads CASSPPGSGTSGELFF.

The chain carries TRBV25-1 and TRBJ2-1; TCRdb names TRBD1, which stays unverified in the absence of DNA. CDR1 and CDR2 from the germline V gene are MGHDK and SYGVNS. The CDR3 spans 12 residues. CDR3 in amino acids: CASMGANNEQFF.

V and J are TRBV4-1 and TRBJ1-1; TCRdb lists TRBD1, though no DNA is available to test this call. Per the germline V gene, CDR1 is MGHRA and CDR2 is YSYEKL. The CDR3 is 14 amino acids. CDR3 region: CASRRTGANTEAFF.

The chain uses TRBV28 and TRBJ2-2; TCRdb's D call, TRBD1, is unchecked because there is no DNA. In germline, CDR1 is MDHEN, CDR2 SYDVKM. CDR3 length: 17 residues. The CDR3 is CASSFSGQGYSTGELFF. Based on the CDR3 plus reference TRBV28 and TRBJ2-2, the full variable domain is DVKVTQSSRYLVKRTGEKVFLECVQDMDHENMFWYRQDPGLGLRLIYFSYDVKMKEKGDIPEGYSVSREKKERFSLILESASTNQTSMYLCASSFSGQGYSTGELFFGEGSRLTVL.

The V and J genes are TRBV11-3 and TRBJ2-1. Germline V lookup: CDR1 SGHNT, CDR2 YENEEA. The CDR3 is 13 amino acids. The CDR3 spells CASSPRAAVEQFF. The whole variable domain, filled in from reference TRBV11-3 and TRBJ2-1, reads EAGVVQSPRYKIIEKKQPVAFWCNPISGHNTLYWYLQNLGQGPELLIRYENEEAVDDSQLPKDRFSAERLKGVDSTLKIQPAELGDSAVYLCASSPRAAVEQFFGPGTRLTVL.

This chain connects TRBV9 to TRBJ2-3. The germline CDR1 and CDR2 sequences are SGDLS and YYNGEE. CDR3 length equals 13 residues. The CDR3 is CASSPLMTDTQYF. Using reference TRBV9 and TRBJ2-3 for the parts outside the CDR3, the full variable domain is DSGVTQTPKHLITATGQRVTLRCSPRSGDLSVYWYQQSLDQGLQFLIQYYNGEERAKGNILERFSAQQFPDLHSELNLSSLELGDSALYFCASSPLMTDTQYFGPGTRLTVL.

V is TRBV6-5 and J is TRBJ2-1; the TCRdb call, TRBD2, lacks DNA for checking. Looked up from germline, CDR1 is MNHEY and CDR2 is SVGAGI. The CDR3 runs to 12 residues. CDR3 protein: CASRRPGLALFF.

The chain is built from TRBV24-1 and TRBJ2-1; TCRdb names TRBD2, which stays unverified in the absence of DNA. Germline values: CDR1 KGHDR, CDR2 SFDVKD. CDR3 length: 16 amino acids. The CDR3 sequence is CATSDSRTSGSREQFF.

J is TRBJ2-2 and V is TRBV29-1; TCRdb reports TRBD1, a call that lacks DNA to check it against. Germline CDR1 is SQVTM and CDR2 is ANQGSEA. The length of the CDR3 is 13 residues. CDR3 loop: CTYRAVHTGELFF.

The chain recombines TRBV7-9 with TRBJ2-1; TCRdb indicates TRBD2, and absent DNA this call remains unverified. Germline V lookup: CDR1 SEHNR, CDR2 FQNEAQ (reference sequence). This CDR3 contains 14 residues. The CDR3 loop reads CASSSLGRYNEQFF.

The V call is TRBV18, the J call TRBJ2-3. The CDR3 length is 14 residues. Per the germline V gene, CDR1 is KGHSH and CDR2 is LQKENI. CDR3 sequence reads: CASSPELSTDTQYF.

V usage is TRBV4-1 and J usage is TRBJ2-1. The CDR3 totals 16 residues. The germline V gene has CDR1 MGHRA and CDR2 YSYEKL. CDR3 sequence: CASSQDFAAGRDEQFF.

This chain connects TRBV4-1 to TRBJ1-1. In germline, CDR1 is MGHRA, CDR2 YSYEKL. CDR3 length: 15 amino acids. The CDR3 loop reads CASSQQMTRRTEAFF.

V and J are TRBV2 and TRBJ2-3; TCRdb's D call of TRBD2 is untestable without DNA. The CDR3 loop spans 15 amino acids. Germline loops: CDR1 SNHLY, CDR2 FYNNEI. This CDR3 is CASSEASGSTDTQYF.

The rearrangement joins TRBV18 to TRBJ2-1; no DNA is available, so the TRBD2 call from TCRdb remains unchecked. Germline V gives CDR1 KGHSH, CDR2 LQKENI. The CDR3 length is 13 residues. The CDR3 loop is CASSPASTGEQFF.

V and J are TRBV15 and TRBJ2-3; TCRdb's D call, TRBD1, is unchecked because there is no DNA. The CDR3 sequence is 13 residues long. Germline V CDR1 and CDR2: LNHNV, YYDKDF (reference sequence). The CDR3 reads CATKRGDTDTQYF. The variable domain in full, with the rest retrieved from reference TRBV15 and TRBJ2-3, is DAMVIQNPRYQVTQFGKPVTLSCSQTLNHNVMYWYQQKSSQAPKLLFHYYDKDFNNEADTPDNFQSRRPNTSFCFLDIRSPGLGDTAMYLCATKRGDTDTQYFGPGTRLTVL.

This chain uses TRBV12-3 or TRBV12-4 with TRBJ2-3; absent DNA, TCRdb's TRBD2 call cannot be checked. The CDR3 covers 17 residues. CDR3 sequence reads: CASSFWSSGIVGDTQYF.

V gene TRBV12-3 or TRBV12-4 combines with J gene TRBJ2-2; lacking DNA, the TRBD2 call made by TCRdb goes unchecked. The CDR3 runs 17 residues. The CDR3 loop is CASSSASGRANTGELFF.

The V and J genes are TRBV4-1 and TRBJ1-5. The CDR3 runs 15 residues. The V gene's germline CDR1 is MGHRA and CDR2 YSYEKL. The CDR3 reads CASSQGGGRWGPQHF.

The V call is TRBV19, the J call TRBJ1-1; the TRBD1 assignment by TCRdb is unverifiable without DNA. Germline values: CDR1 LNHDA, CDR2 SQIVND (reference sequence). The length of the CDR3 is 17 residues. This chain's CDR3 is CASSIRAGRFMNTEAFF. The full variable domain, completed using reference TRBV19 and TRBJ1-1, is DGGITQSPKYLFRKEGQNVTLSCEQNLNHDAMYWYRQDPGQGLRLIYYSQIVNDFQKGDIAEGYSVSREKKESFPLTVTSAQKNPTAFYLCASSIRAGRFMNTEAFFGQGTRLTVV.